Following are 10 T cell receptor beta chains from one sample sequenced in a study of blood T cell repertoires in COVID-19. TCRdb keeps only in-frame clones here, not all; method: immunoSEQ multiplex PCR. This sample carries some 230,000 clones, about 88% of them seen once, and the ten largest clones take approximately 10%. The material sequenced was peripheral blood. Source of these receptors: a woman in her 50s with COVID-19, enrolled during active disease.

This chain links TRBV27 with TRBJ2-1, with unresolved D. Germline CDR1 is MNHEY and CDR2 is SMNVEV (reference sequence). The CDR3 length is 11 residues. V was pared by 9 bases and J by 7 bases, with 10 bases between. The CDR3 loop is CASYAGNEQFF. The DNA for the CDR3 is TGTGCCAGTTACGCAGGAAATGAGCAGTTCTTC.

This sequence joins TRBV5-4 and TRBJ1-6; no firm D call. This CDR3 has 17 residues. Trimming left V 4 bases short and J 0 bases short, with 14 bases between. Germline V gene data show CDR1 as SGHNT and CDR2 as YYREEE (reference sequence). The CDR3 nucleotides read TGTGCCAGCAGCCGAACGGCGGGTAGCTCCTATAATTCACCCCTCCACTTT. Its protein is CASSRTAGSSYNSPLHF.

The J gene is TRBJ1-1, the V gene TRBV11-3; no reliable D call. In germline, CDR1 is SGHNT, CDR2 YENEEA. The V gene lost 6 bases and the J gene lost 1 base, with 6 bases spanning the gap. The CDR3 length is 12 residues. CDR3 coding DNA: TGTGCCAGCAGAGGAGGGAACACTGAAGCTTTCTTT. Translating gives CASRGGNTEAFF.

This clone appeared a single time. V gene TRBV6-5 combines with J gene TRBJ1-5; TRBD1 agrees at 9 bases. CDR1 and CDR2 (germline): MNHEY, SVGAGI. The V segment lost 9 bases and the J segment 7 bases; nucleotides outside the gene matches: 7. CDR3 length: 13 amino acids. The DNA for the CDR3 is TGTGCCAGTACGGACAGGGGATTACAGCCCCAGCATTTT. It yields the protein CASTDRGLQPQHF.

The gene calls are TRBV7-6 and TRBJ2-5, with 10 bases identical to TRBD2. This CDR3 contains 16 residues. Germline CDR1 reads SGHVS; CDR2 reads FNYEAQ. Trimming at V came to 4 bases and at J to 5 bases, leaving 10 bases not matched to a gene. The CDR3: CASSSLRQGLAETQYF. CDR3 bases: TGTGCCAGCAGCTCCTTACGGCAGGGACTAGCGGAGACCCAGTACTTC.

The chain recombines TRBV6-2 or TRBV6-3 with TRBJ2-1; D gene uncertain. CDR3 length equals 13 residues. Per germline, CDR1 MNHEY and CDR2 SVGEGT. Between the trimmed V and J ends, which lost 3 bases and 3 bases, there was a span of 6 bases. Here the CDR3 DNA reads TGTGCCAGCAGTTATGTAATCTACAATGAGCAGTTCTTC. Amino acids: CASSYVIYNEQFF.

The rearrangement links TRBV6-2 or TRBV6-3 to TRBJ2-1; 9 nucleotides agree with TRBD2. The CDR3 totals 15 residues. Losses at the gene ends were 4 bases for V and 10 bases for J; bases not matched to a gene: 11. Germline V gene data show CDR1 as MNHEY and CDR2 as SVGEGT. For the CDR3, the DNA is TGTGCCAGCAGTTTTTTGCGGGGGGGCCAAGGCGAGCAGTTCTTC. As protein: CASSFLRGGQGEQFF.

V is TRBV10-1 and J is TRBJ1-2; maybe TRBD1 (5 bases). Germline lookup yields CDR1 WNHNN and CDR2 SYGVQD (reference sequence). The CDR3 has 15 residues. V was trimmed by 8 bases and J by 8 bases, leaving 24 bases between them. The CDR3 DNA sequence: TGCGCCAGCCTCCTTTCGTTGGTGGGGCTCAGAGGCTACACCTTC. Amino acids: CASLLSLVGLRGYTF.

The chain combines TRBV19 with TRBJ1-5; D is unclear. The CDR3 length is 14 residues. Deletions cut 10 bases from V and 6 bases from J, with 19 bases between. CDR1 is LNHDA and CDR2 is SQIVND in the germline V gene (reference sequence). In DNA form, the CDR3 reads TGTGCCATAGCAAAGGGAGGTGTCGGTCAGCCCCAGCATTTT. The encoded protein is CAIAKGGVGQPQHF. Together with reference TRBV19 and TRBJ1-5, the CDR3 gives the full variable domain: DGGITQSPKYLFRKEGQNVTLSCEQNLNHDAMYWYRQDPGQGLRLIYYSQIVNDFQKGDIAEGYSVSREKKESFPLTVTSAQKNPTAFYLCAIAKGGVGQPQHFGDGTRLSIL.

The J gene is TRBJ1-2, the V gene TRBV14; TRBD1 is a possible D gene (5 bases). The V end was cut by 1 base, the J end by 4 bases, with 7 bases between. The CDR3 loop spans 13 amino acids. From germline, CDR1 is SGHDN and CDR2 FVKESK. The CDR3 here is CASSQVGPYGYTF. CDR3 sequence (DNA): TGTGCCAGCAGCCAAGTGGGGCCCTATGGCTACACCTTC.